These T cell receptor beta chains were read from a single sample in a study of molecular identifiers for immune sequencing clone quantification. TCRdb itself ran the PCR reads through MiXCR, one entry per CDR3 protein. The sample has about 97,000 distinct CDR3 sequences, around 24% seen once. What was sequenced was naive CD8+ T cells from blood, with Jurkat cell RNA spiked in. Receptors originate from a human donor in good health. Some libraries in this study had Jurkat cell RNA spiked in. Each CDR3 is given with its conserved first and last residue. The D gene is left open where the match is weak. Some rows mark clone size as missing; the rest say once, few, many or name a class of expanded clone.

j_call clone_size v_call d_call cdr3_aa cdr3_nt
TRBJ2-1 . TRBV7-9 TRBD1 CASSDRDRLDEQFF TGTGCCAGCAGCGACCGGGACAGGCTGGATGAGCAGTTCTTC
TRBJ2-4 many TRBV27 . CASSEVGQSNIQYF TGTGCCAGCAGTGAGGTCGGACAGAGTAACATTCAGTACTTC
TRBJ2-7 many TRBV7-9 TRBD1 CASSPGTESSYEQYF TGTGCCAGCAGCCCTGGGACAGAGAGCTCCTACGAGCAGTACTTC
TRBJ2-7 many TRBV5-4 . CASSTDSYEQYF TGTGCCAGCAGCACAGACAGCTACGAGCAGTACTTC
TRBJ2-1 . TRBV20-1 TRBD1 CSASAWTGSSDNEQFF TGCAGTGCTAGCGCCTGGACAGGGTCGTCTGACAATGAGCAGTTCTTC
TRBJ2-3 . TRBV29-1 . CSFPTDDTQYF TGCAGCTTTCCCACGGACGATACGCAGTATTTT
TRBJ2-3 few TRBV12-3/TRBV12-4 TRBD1 CASSEGAASTDTQYF TGTGCCAGCAGTGAGGGGGCGGCTAGCACAGATACGCAGTATTTT
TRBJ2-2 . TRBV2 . CASRVSTGELFF TGTGCCAGCAGGGTTTCCACCGGGGAGCTGTTTTTT
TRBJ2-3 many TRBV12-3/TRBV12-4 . CASSYQGDTQYF TGTGCCAGCAGTTACCAGGGCGATACGCAGTATTTT
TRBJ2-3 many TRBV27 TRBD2 CASQTWAGGGPDTQYF TGTGCCAGCCAGACCTGGGCGGGAGGCGGTCCAGATACGCAGTATTTT
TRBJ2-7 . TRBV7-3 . CASSRTGRTYEQYF TGTGCCAGCAGCCGTACAGGAAGAACCTACGAGCAGTACTTC
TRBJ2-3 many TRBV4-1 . CASSQEKTGKVPDTQYF TGCGCCAGCAGCCAAGAGAAGACAGGAAAAGTCCCAGATACGCAGTATTTT
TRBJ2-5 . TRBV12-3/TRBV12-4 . CASSIGKGTLYF TGTGCCAGCAGTATAGGGAAGGGCACGTTGTACTTC
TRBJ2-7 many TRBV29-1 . CSVLGTADQTYEQYF TGCAGCGTCCTTGGGACCGCGGATCAAACCTACGAGCAGTACTTC
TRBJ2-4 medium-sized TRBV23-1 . CASSHWGRWAKNIQYF TGCGCCAGCAGTCATTGGGGGCGATGGGCCAAAAACATTCAGTACTTC